A selection of T cell receptor beta chains follows, all from one sample in a study of T cell repertoires in ileal Crohn's disease. Method: immunoSEQ multiplex PCR; TCRdb's copy keeps in-frame clones and lacks some. The profile shows fewer than 5,000 clones, more than 75% of them singletons. The sample was ileal tissue. These receptor sequences come from an adult with Crohn's disease. Both conserved end residues are part of each CDR3. The D gene is left open where the match is weak.

CASSLAGGYGYTF | TGTGCCAGCAGCTTGGCGGGTGGATATGGCTACACCTTC | TRBJ1-2 | - | TRBV5-5
CASSDGQGADTQYF | TGTGCCAGCAGTGACGGTCAGGGGGCAGATACGCAGTATTTT | TRBJ2-3 | TRBD1 | TRBV6-4